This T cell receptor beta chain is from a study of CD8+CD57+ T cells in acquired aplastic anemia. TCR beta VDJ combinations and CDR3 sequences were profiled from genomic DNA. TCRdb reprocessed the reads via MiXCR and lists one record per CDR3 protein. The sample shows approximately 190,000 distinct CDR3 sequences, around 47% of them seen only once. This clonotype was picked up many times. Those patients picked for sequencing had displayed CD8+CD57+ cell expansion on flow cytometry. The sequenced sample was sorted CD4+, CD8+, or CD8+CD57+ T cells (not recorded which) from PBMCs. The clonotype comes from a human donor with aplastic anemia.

The CDR3 bases are TGTGCCTGGAGTGTAGGTGTCGGGGAGCTGTTTTTT. Translation gives CAWSVGVGELFF. This chain uses TRBV30 with TRBJ2-2; D not certain. Germline V gene data show CDR1 as GTSNPN and CDR2 as SVGIG (reference sequence). V was clipped by 0 bases and J by 7 bases, with 6 bases between them. This CDR3 comprises 12 residues.